This entry concerns a single T cell receptor beta chain. V gave up 4 bases and J gave up 7 bases; unmatched junction bases: 14. The CDR3 runs to 17 residues. CDR1 SGDLS and CDR2 YYNGEE come from the germline V gene. The data were obtained in a study of blood T cell repertoires in COVID-19. Sequencing used immunoSEQ multiplex PCR; TCRdb keeps in-frame clones, though not all of them. The sample yields 150,000 to 200,000 clones, approximately 83% seen once. V is TRBV9 and J is TRBJ1-1, with TRBD1 matching 12 bases. Sequenced input: peripheral blood. This TCR came from a human donor with active or convalescent COVID-19. The donor label of this sample is uncertain. The CDR3 spells CASSIRPTGTGGDEAFF. CDR3 nucleotides: TGTGCCAGCAGCATACGACCCACCGGGACAGGGGGCGATGAAGCTTTCTTT. The full variable domain, rest sourced from reference TRBV9 and TRBJ1-1, is DSGVTQTPKHLITATGQRVTLRCSPRSGDLSVYWYQQSLDQGLQFLIQYYNGEERAKGNILERFSAQQFPDLHSELNLSSLELGDSALYFCASSIRPTGTGGDEAFFGQGTRLTVV.